The T cell receptor (beta chain) under discussion was sequenced for a study of shared clonotypes between healthy human individuals. The genomic DNA of each subset was split evenly across several immunoSEQ plates. Clones were read by immunoSEQ multiplex PCR, and TCRdb kept only the in-frame ones, dropping some. This sample has nearly 2 million clones, with just under 95% found just once. V trimming: 3 bases; J trimming: 1 base; junction bases outside the gene matches: 5. The germline V gene encodes CDR1 SGDLS and CDR2 YYNGEE. The CDR3 contains 16 residues. CD45RO-negative, CCR7-positively selected cells formed the naive CD8 fraction, excluding terminally differentiated effector memory CD45RA+ cells.

Source material: naive CD8+ T cells sorted from blood. The clonotype was recovered from a man aged 18 to 30 in good health. The chain recombines TRBV9 with TRBJ2-2; 8 positions match TRBD1. The CDR3 region has the DNA TGTGCCAGCAGCGCCTCAGGGGGCTGGAACACCGGGGAGCTGTTTTTT. This encodes CASSASGGWNTGELFF.